The text below deals with one T cell receptor (beta chain). The antigen is unknown. Germline values: CDR1 MNHEY, CDR2 SVGAGI. V was pared by 0 bases and J by 11 bases, with 15 bases of the junction left unmatched. The CDR3 has 16 amino acids. These data come from a study of T-cell reconstitution after alpha-beta-depleted transplantation in children. Study-wide results and limits: It was reported that alpha-beta T cells came from several hundred expanded graft clones (about two months after transplant). One year after transplant, T-cell counts and diversity came mostly from newly produced T cells. Recipient T cells and thymic progenitors that survived gave rise to the high TCRbeta diversity observed at day 60 in some patients.

The TCRbeta library was prepared with unique molecular identifiers. TCRdb reanalysed the PCR reads using MiXCR and keeps one entry per CDR3 protein. This sample yields around 500,000 distinct CDR3 sequences, of which more than 20% are seen a single time; around an eighth belongs to the top ten. The source of this sequence is a boy younger than two who had a stem cell transplant for acute myeloid leukemia, so the T cells may come from the graft donor. Material: PBMCs, mostly from graft donor cells, obtained 360 days after TCRalphabeta/CD19-depleted stem cell transplant. The J gene is TRBJ1-1, the V gene TRBV6-5; TRBD1 aligns across 7 bases. The CDR3, as DNA: TGTGCCAGCAGTTACTCTACCCTGGGGGACAGCTTAGGGGCTTTCTTT. It specifies CASSYSTLGDSLGAFF.